This TCR delta chain was sequenced in a study of Vδ1+ human thymocytes (dated by TCRdb to between 2018 and 2020). The study in broad terms: The study characterised mRNA-level TRG and TRD CDR3 repertoires of highly purified Vdelta1+ thymocytes from young children as a data resource. Validation of the multiplex-based CDR3 amplicon strategy against 5'RACE-based CDR3 amplicon generation methods had been performed previously.

RNA extraction was carried out with the RNeasy mini kit, and reverse transcription was then done using Superscript III. Multiplex PCR was used to generate CDR3 amplicons, with pooled V-gene forward primers and a constant-region reverse primer carrying Illumina adaptor overhangs. After gel purification, the amplicons were indexed with Nextera index primers during around 8 additional PCR cycles and then purified using AMPure XP beads. Sequencing of libraries was performed on an Illumina MiSeq using paired-end 250 bp reads, dual indexing and a roughly 21% PhiX spike-in. Under the source paper's analysis protocol: FastQC was used to quality check the reads, while ea-utils fastq-join merged the TRG read pairs. IMGT/HighV-QUEST was used to annotate sequences, retaining only productive sequences with an unambiguous V-gene assignment, and each clonotype was defined by an identical CDR3 sequence. VDJtools 1.1.1, tcR 2.2.3, Treemap and vegan Shannon diversity in R 3.4.4 were used for downstream analysis. TCRdb reanalyzed the public reads with the CATT caller, and identical DNA sequences were merged afterwards. V and J calls and clone size were set by TCRdb, not the authors. The sample records some 55,000 delta-chain clones, approximately 15% of which are singletons. The ten most abundant clones make up roughly 0.5% of the sample.

The CDR3 sequence holds 17 residues, the cysteine and phenylalanine included. The DNA shown is the 51-base CDR3, in frame from base 1. Based on the germline V gene, the CDR1 and CDR2 sequences are TSWWSYY and QGS. Deletion took 1 base off V and 10 bases off J, with a span of 25 bases between the germline ends. Broad study findings and their caveats: Donors did not cluster by age or sex, so the analyses were not stratified by age or sex. Even though sort purity was high, roughly 21% of thymic TRD sequences were Vdelta2 (and few were Vdelta3), which was not the case for the peripheral blood Vdelta1+ controls. Because unexpected Vdelta2 sequences could lead to misinterpretation of bulk repertoire data, the authors recommended using highly purified populations and single-cell validation. Numerous TRG clonotypes were shared among donors (up to roughly 6.9x10^3), while TRD repertoires were essentially private (a maximum of roughly 100 shared). Thymic TRG and TRD repertoires appeared highly polyclonal with Gaussian CDR3 length distributions, unlike oligoclonal peripheral blood repertoires.

This clone was picked up a small number of times. Its cognate antigen has yet to be identified. Per-base quality was not reported, and no clone a single base away is much larger than it. Thymic samples were depleted of alphabeta T cells, then CD3+ TCRVdelta1+ TCRVdelta2- thymocytes were FACS-sorted. Sorted Vdelta1+ thymocyte purity ranged from about 98% to 99.6%. Thymic specimens were obtained from about 8 paediatric patients, aged from 5 days to 15 months, who were undergoing corrective cardiac surgery. Thymic tissue was dispersed, and mononuclear cells were isolated on a Histopaque-1077 density gradient. For staining, the antibodies used were anti-TCRVdelta1 clone TS8.2, anti-TCRVdelta2 clone B6, anti-CD3 clone HIT3a and anti-TCRalphabeta clone IP26.

Input material: Vdelta1+ gamma-delta thymocytes from the thymus. The cell subset or site label on this specimen signifies: FACS-sorted CD3+ TCRalphabeta- TCRVdelta1+ TCRVdelta2- thymocytes. The receptor was isolated from a boy in the first two years of life who had congenital heart surgery. The chain uses TRDV1 and TRDJ1; D gene: possibly TRDD3, on 5 matching bases. The CDR3 reads CALGEQSPSRGLVRLIF. The nucleotide sequence reads TGTGCTCTTGGGGAACAGAGCCCTAGCCGGGGGCTCGTTAGACTCATCTTT.